The 19 T cell receptor beta chains listed next were all sequenced from one sample in a study of blood T cell repertoires in COVID-19. Measured with immunoSEQ multiplex PCR; TCRdb has only the in-frame clones, and not every one. This table has around 300,000 clones, about 89% appearing once. Material for sequencing was PBMCs or T cells enriched from blood (not recorded which). The receptors originated from a woman in her twenties or thirties who had recovered from COVID-19.

This chain joins TRBV19 and TRBJ1-3; D is undetermined. Germline assignment: CDR1 LNHDA and CDR2 SQIVND (reference sequence). This CDR3 contains 15 residues. The V end was cut by 6 bases, the J end by 3 bases, with 15 bases between. The CDR3 DNA follows: TGTGCCAGTAGCCCCTATGATGGGAGTGGAAACACCATATATTTT. Its protein is CASSPYDGSGNTIYF.

CDR3 in amino acids: CASSSRDREKGGYTF. For the CDR3, the DNA is TGTGCCAGCAGCTCACGGGACAGGGAGAAGGGTGGCTACACCTTC. The chain carries TRBV7-9 and TRBJ1-2, with TRBD1 matching 9 bases. V trimming: 4 bases; J trimming: 7 bases; junction bases outside the gene matches: 10. The CDR3 is 15 amino acids. Germline V gene data show CDR1 as SEHNR and CDR2 as FQNEAQ (reference sequence).

This rearrangement joins TRBV18 to TRBJ1-2; 8 nucleotides agree with TRBD1. CDR3 size: 14 residues. V shed 6 bases, J shed 4 bases, and the junction held 7 bases outside the gene matches. Germline CDR1 KGHSH, CDR2 LQKENI. The CDR3 region is CASSRSDRAYGYTF. The CDR3 coding sequence is TGTGCCAGCTCCCGATCGGACAGGGCCTATGGCTACACCTTC.

Only one count was recorded for this clone. This rearrangement joins TRBV6-5 to TRBJ1-4; 7 bases agree with TRBD1. V gave up 4 bases and J gave up 6 bases; unmatched junction bases: 5. Germline values: CDR1 MNHEY, CDR2 SVGAGI. The length of the CDR3 is 14 residues. For the CDR3, the DNA is TGTGCCAGCAGTTGGACAGGAGTACATGAAAAACTGTTTTTT. Encoded protein: CASSWTGVHEKLFF.

The rearrangement joins TRBV24-1 to TRBJ2-7; TRBD1 aligns across 11 bases. Germline values: CDR1 KGHDR, CDR2 SFDVKD. This CDR3 contains 17 residues. J was trimmed by 3 bases and V by 4 bases; bases with no gene match: 10. The chain's CDR3 is CATSDRTGTGGHYEQYF. DNA of the CDR3: TGTGCCACCAGTGACCGAACGGGGACAGGGGGACACTACGAGCAGTACTTC.

J is TRBJ1-4 and V is TRBV6-2 or TRBV6-3, with 7 bases identical to TRBD1. This CDR3 has 15 amino acids. Unmatched junction bases numbered 11, after V lost 6 bases and J lost 7 bases. CDR1 is MNHEY, CDR2 SVGEGT, per germline. The CDR3: CASSSQGGFVEKLFF. The CDR3 DNA is TGTGCCAGCAGCTCCCAGGGGGGATTTGTTGAAAAACTGTTTTTT.

The chain is built from TRBV11-2 and TRBJ1-2; a weak D match, TRBD1 (5 bases). The ends were cut back, 5 bases at V and 4 bases at J, with 23 bases in the middle. Germline V lookup: CDR1 SGHAT, CDR2 FQNNGV. The CDR3 sequence is 17 residues long. CDR3 sequence (DNA): TGTGCCAGCAGCCCCCAGACGACAGCGCTCGGGAGCTATGGCTACACCTTC. It encodes CASSPQTTALGSYGYTF. The full variable domain, with the rest looked up from reference TRBV11-2 and TRBJ1-2, is EAGVAQSPRYKIIEKRQSVAFWCNPISGHATLYWYQQILGQGPKLLIQFQNNGVVDDSQLPKDRFSAERLKGVDSTLKIQPAKLEDSAVYLCASSPQTTALGSYGYTFGSGTRLTVV.

V gene TRBV5-1 combines with J gene TRBJ1-1; possible D gene TRBD1, 6 bases. Germline V gene lookup returns CDR1 SGHRS and CDR2 YFSETQ. Between the trimmed V and J ends, which lost 0 bases and 9 bases, there was a span of 12 bases. This CDR3 is built from 13 residues. For the CDR3, the DNA is TGCGCCAGCAGCTTGGAAAGGCAGGGGAAAGCTTTCTTT. It specifies CASSLERQGKAFF.

V and J are TRBV10-2 and TRBJ2-1; 8 positions agree with TRBD2. Germline CDR1 and CDR2: WSHSY and SAAADI. This CDR3 has 15 residues. V was pared by 1 base and J by 10 bases, with 9 bases of the junction left unmatched. DNA for the CDR3: TGCGCCAGCAGTGAGTTTGGGCGGGGGGAATTGGAGCAGTTCTTC. It yields the protein CASSEFGRGELEQFF.

This rearrangement joins TRBV29-1 to TRBJ2-6, with D perhaps TRBD1 (5 bases). CDR3 length equals 14 residues. V was pared by 6 bases and J by 2 bases, with 11 bases between. The germline gives CDR1 SQVTM, CDR2 ANQGSEA. The CDR3, as DNA: TGCAGCGTCTTGCAGGGAACTGGGGCCAACGTCCTGACTTTC. It codes for CSVLQGTGANVLTF.

This clone was observed a handful of times. J is TRBJ2-1 and V is TRBV27; 12 bases match TRBD1. In germline, CDR1 is MNHEY, CDR2 SMNVEV (reference sequence). The V gene end was trimmed by 1 base and the J gene end by 8 bases; junction bases not matched to a gene: 3. The length of the CDR3 is 15 residues. The CDR3 DNA is TGTGCCAGCAGTTTATTGGGACAGGGGGCCTATGAGCAGTTCTTC. Translated: CASSLLGQGAYEQFF.

The chain has TRBV19 and TRBJ2-7, with D possibly matching TRBD2 (6 bases). V gave up 3 bases and J gave up 0 bases, with 12 bases separating them. This CDR3 is built from 15 residues. Germline CDR1 reads LNHDA; CDR2 reads SQIVND (reference sequence). CDR3 in amino acids: CASSIGGTPSYEQYF. The CDR3 DNA follows: TGTGCCAGTAGTATTGGTGGGACTCCCTCCTACGAGCAGTACTTC.

The J gene is TRBJ2-7, the V gene TRBV9; 8 bases match TRBD1. After removal of 4 bases from V and 2 bases from J, the junction contained 5 bases not matched to a gene. This CDR3 is built from 14 residues. Looked up from germline, CDR1 is SGDLS and CDR2 is YYNGEE. CDR3 sequence reads: CASSPGQGAYEQYF. In DNA form, the CDR3 reads TGTGCCAGCAGCCCAGGACAGGGAGCCTACGAGCAGTACTTC.

The V and J genes are TRBV6-6 and TRBJ1-1, with D possibly being TRBD1 (5 bases). Trimming cost V 8 bases and J 6 bases, with 13 bases left between them. This CDR3 comprises 12 residues. Germline-derived CDR1 and CDR2 are MNHNY and SVGAGI (reference sequence). As DNA, the CDR3 is TGTGCCAGCGCCAGGGTGACGGCTGAAGCTTTCTTT. Amino acid sequence: CASARVTAEAFF.

The chain combines TRBV28 with TRBJ1-2; tentatively, D is TRBD1 (5 bases). CDR1 and CDR2 from the germline V gene are MDHEN and SYDVKM. This CDR3 has 15 residues. The V end lost 3 bases, the J end lost 2 bases, and 13 bases lay between the germline ends. CDR3 region: CASSLEGRGNYGYTF. Here the CDR3 DNA reads TGTGCCAGCAGTTTGGAGGGGCGGGGAAACTATGGCTACACCTTC.

The chain uses TRBV28 and TRBJ2-7; 8 bases line up with TRBD1. This CDR3 has 18 residues. The germline gives CDR1 MDHEN, CDR2 SYDVKM. V lost 4 bases, J lost 3 bases, and 17 bases stayed unmatched. The CDR3 coding sequence is TGTGCCAGCAGTTCCCCGGGCCAGGGGGCAGGTTCTTTCTACGAGCAGTACTTC. This translates into CASSSPGQGAGSFYEQYF. The full variable domain, with the rest looked up from reference TRBV28 and TRBJ2-7, is DVKVTQSSRYLVKRTGEKVFLECVQDMDHENMFWYRQDPGLGLRLIYFSYDVKMKEKGDIPEGYSVSREKKERFSLILESASTNQTSMYLCASSSPGQGAGSFYEQYFGPGTRLTVT.

This sequence joins TRBV9 and TRBJ2-5; D is uncertain. The CDR3 spans 13 residues. V was cut by 4 bases and J by 2 bases, with 9 bases left in between. In germline, CDR1 is SGDLS, CDR2 YYNGEE. The DNA for the CDR3 is TGTGCCAGCAGCACTGGTATTCAAGAGACCCAGTACTTC. It yields the protein CASSTGIQETQYF.

In its sample, this clone was seen once. V is TRBV6-5 and J is TRBJ1-5; 7 nucleotides align to TRBD1. The length of the CDR3 is 13 residues. Germline trimming cut 6 bases from V and 7 bases from J; bases unmatched to any gene: 6. The germline V gene encodes CDR1 MNHEY and CDR2 SVGAGI. The CDR3 protein is CASRSDRIQPQHF. In DNA form, the CDR3 reads TGTGCCAGCAGATCGGACAGGATACAGCCCCAGCATTTT.

A word on this clone: Different DNA sequences within this sample yield the same CDR3. This sequence joins TRBV29-1 and TRBJ1-1, with 7 positions matching TRBD1. The CDR3 consists of 12 residues. CDR1 SQVTM and CDR2 ANQGSEA come from the germline V gene. With 6 bases clipped from V and 2 bases from J, the junction kept 3 bases outside the gene matches. The CDR3 here is CSVGQLNTEAFF. The CDR3, as DNA: TGCAGCGTGGGACAGCTTAACACTGAAGCTTTCTTT.